This T cell receptor beta chain was sequenced for a study of cytomegalovirus exposure and HLA in healthy donors. Whole-study results and caveats: The study labeled fewer than 200 TCR beta chains cytomegalovirus-associated. Reportedly, cytomegalovirus status was diagnosed with high sensitivity and specificity. V- and J-gene trimming in TCR beta was tied to a missense DCLRE1C variant by an analysis performed later.

The PCR ran on 60 Vbeta and 13 Jbeta primers. Assay: immunoSEQ multiplex PCR; the TCRdb copy retains only in-frame clones and omits some. The table shows roughly 190,000 clones, with approximately 81% occurring only once. Comment on this clone: What it recognizes is unknown.

Those who donated were healthy bone marrow donors. Trimming cost V 3 bases and J 2 bases, with 10 bases left between them. Looked up from germline, CDR1 is SGHTA and CDR2 is FQGNSA. The CDR3 has 14 residues. The V gene is TRBV7-2, the J gene TRBJ1-1; D remains unclear. The sequence derives from a woman between 50 and 59 years old in good health and CMV-seronegative. Sequenced: PBMCs. The CDR3 loop is CASSFGPSNTEAFF. The CDR3 coding sequence is TGTGCCAGCAGCTTTGGGCCGTCAAACACTGAAGCTTTCTTT.